This T cell receptor (beta chain) was recorded in a study of blood T cell repertoires in COVID-19 (dated by TCRdb to 2019 to 2021). Looking at the study overall: Samples covering the acute and convalescent phases of COVID-19 were provided by collaborators in the United States, Italy and Spain. The dataset comprised deeply sampled blood TCRbeta repertoires from subjects exposed to, actively infected with, or recovered from COVID-19. The samples were drawn from the first 160 participants of the ongoing ImmuneRACE study and from some 1,300 subjects provided by 6 global collaborators. HLA class I and class II types, where available, came from metadata supplied by the sample provider rather than from assay-based typing. The prospective study material was composed of cDNA or gDNA derived from T cells, B-cell-depleted T cells, or PBMCs. The repertoires were made available in a free public database intended to serve as a resource for research on the immune response to SARS-CoV-2. The sample metadata nearly always contained a de-identified subject ID, COVID-19 status, age in years and sex.

Study-wide findings and limitations: How much clinical and demographic metadata was included differed by source and by participant, and the metadata was provided uncurated.

As to this clone: Its antigen has not been determined. There are no base qualities to consult, and no much larger clone falls within one base.

Whole blood was collected in K2EDTA tubes by collaborating institutions according to the institutions' own protocols. Collaborator samples were shipped for TCRbeta analysis as frozen whole blood, isolated PBMCs, or DNA extracted from either sample type. TCRbeta CDR3 regions were amplified from genomic DNA by means of the immunoSEQ Assay, a bias-controlled multiplex PCR. In the authors' own workflow: The number of nucleated cells in each sample was estimated by amplification of reference gene primers within the assay. To quantify the absolute abundance of each unique TCRbeta CDR3 rearrangement, sequence reads were collapsed and filtered. For each sample, productive Simpson clonality was calculated by taking the square root of Simpson's diversity index across productive rearrangements. TCRdb holds this immuneACCESS table with in-frame rearrangements only. Some clones are missing; in checked studies, unresolved V genes explain under half, and the rest has no known cause. V, J and clone size reflect that table, while D and trimming were determined from the DNA. This sample gives fewer than 70,000 clones in total; under 80% of them show up just once. Roughly 5.3% of the sample is taken by the ten largest.

V drops 4 bases and J drops 0 bases, leaving 10 bases in between. The CDR3 measures 15 amino acids from cysteine to phenylalanine. Just CDR3 DNA is preserved here, 45 bases in frame from base 1. CDR1 LGHNA and CDR2 YSLEER were looked up in the germline V gene. This chain joins TRBV4-3 to TRBJ2-1; the D gene is possibly TRBD2, with 6 bases matching. Sequencing input: peripheral blood. The TCR was taken from a human donor in a cohort sampled during active COVID-19. The bases are TGCGCCAGCAGCCCAGGGACTTACTCCTACAATGAGCAGTTCTTC. The encoded protein is CASSPGTYSYNEQFF.